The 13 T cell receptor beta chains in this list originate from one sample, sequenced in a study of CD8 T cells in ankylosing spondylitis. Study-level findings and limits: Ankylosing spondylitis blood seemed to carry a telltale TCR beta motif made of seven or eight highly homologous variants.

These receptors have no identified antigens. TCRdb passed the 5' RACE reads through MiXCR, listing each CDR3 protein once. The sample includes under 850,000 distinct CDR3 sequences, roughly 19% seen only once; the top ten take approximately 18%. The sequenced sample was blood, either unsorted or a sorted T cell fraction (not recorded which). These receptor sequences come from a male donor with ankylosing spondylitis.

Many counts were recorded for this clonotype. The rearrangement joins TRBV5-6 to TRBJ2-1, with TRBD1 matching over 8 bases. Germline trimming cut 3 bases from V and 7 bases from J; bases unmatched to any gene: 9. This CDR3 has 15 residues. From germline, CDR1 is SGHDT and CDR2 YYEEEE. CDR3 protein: CASSSGQGWGNEQFF. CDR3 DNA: TGTGCCAGCAGCTCCGGACAGGGTTGGGGGAATGAGCAGTTCTTC. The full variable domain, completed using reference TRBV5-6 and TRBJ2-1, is DAGVTQSPTHLIKTRGQQVTLRCSPKSGHDTVSWYQQALGQGPQFIFQYYEEEERQRGNFPDRFSGHQFPNYSSELNVNALLLGDSALYLCASSSGQGWGNEQFFGPGTRLTVL.

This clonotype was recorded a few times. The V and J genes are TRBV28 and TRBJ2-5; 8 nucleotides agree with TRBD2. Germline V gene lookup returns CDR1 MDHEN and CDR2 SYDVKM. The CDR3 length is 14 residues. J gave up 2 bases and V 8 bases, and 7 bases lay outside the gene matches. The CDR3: CASAERGIQETQYF. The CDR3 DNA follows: TGTGCCAGCGCGGAGCGGGGGATTCAAGAGACCCAGTACTTC.

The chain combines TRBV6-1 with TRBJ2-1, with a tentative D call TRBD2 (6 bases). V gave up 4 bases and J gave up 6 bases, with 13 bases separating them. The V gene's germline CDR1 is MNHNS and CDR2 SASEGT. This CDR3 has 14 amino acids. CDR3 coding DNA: TGTGCCAGCAGTGCCCAGACTAGTCCCAATGAGCAGTTCTTC. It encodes CASSAQTSPNEQFF.

In DNA form, the CDR3 reads TGTGCCAGCAGCCCTGAGGGGGGTAGGGAGACCCAGTACTTC. As protein: CASSPEGGRETQYF. The chain links TRBV28 to TRBJ2-5; either TRBD1 or TRBD2 may supply D (6 bases each). Trimming left V 6 bases short and J 5 bases short, with 16 bases between. Germline CDR1 is MDHEN and CDR2 is SYDVKM. There are 14 residues in the CDR3.

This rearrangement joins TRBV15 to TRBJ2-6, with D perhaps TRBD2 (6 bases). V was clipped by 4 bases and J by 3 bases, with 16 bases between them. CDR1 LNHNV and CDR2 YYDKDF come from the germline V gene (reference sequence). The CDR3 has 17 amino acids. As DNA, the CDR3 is TGTGCCACCAGCACGGGACTGGGCGAATATGGGGCCAACGTCCTGACTTTC. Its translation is CATSTGLGEYGANVLTF.

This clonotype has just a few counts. The CDR3 protein is CASSESLGQNNEQFF. The CDR3 DNA sequence: TGCGCCAGCAGTGAGTCATTAGGACAGAACAATGAGCAGTTCTTC. The chain employs TRBV10-1 and TRBJ2-1, with D possibly matching TRBD1 (6 bases). Trimming removed 0 bases from V and 5 bases from J, with 11 bases in between. Germline V CDR1 and CDR2: WNHNN, SYGVQD (reference sequence). The CDR3 loop spans 15 amino acids.

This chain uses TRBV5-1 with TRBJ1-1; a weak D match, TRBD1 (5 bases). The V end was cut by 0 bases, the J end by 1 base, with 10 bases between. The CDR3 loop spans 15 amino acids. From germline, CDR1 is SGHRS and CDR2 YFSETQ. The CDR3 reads CASSLDRKTNTEAFF. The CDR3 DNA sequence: TGCGCCAGCAGCTTGGACAGGAAGACGAACACTGAAGCTTTCTTT.

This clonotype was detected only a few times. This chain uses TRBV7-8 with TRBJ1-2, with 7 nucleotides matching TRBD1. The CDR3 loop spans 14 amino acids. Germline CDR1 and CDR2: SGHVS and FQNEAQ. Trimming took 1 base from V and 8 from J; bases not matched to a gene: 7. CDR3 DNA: TGTGCCAGCAGCTTAGAGGAGGGGGCGGGAGGCTACACCTTC. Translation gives CASSLEEGAGGYTF.

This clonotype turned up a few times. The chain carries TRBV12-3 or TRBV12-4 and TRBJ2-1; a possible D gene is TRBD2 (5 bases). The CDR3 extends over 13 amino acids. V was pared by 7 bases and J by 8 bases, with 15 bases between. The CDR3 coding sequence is TGTGCCAGCAATAGACGGGGTATCGATGAGCAGTTCTTC. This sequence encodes CASNRRGIDEQFF.

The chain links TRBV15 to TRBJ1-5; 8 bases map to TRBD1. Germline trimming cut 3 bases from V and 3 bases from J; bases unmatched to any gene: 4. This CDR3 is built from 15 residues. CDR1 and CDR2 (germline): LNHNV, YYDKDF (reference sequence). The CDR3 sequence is CATSSGTGHNQPQHF. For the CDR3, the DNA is TGTGCCACCAGCAGCGGGACAGGACACAATCAGCCCCAGCATTTT. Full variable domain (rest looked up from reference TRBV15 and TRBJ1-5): DAMVIQNPRYQVTQFGKPVTLSCSQTLNHNVMYWYQQKSSQAPKLLFHYYDKDFNNEADTPDNFQSRRPNTSFCFLDIRSPGLGDTAMYLCATSSGTGHNQPQHFGDGTRLSIL.

CDR3: CASSRLLDPQNYGYTF. CDR3 DNA sequence: TGCGCCAGCAGCCGACTCCTGGACCCTCAAAACTATGGCTACACCTTC. This chain uses TRBV4-1 with TRBJ1-2; D is undetermined. The V end lost 4 bases, the J end lost 2 bases, and 17 bases lay between the germline ends. The germline gives CDR1 MGHRA, CDR2 YSYEKL. The CDR3 extends over 16 amino acids.

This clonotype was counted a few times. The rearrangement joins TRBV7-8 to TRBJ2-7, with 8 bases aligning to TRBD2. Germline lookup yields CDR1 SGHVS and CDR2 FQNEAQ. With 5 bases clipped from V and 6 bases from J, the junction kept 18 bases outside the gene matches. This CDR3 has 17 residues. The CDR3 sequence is CASSPVLVMLAGGEQYF. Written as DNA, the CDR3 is TGTGCCAGCAGCCCAGTCCTCGTGATGCTGGCGGGGGGCGAGCAGTACTTC.

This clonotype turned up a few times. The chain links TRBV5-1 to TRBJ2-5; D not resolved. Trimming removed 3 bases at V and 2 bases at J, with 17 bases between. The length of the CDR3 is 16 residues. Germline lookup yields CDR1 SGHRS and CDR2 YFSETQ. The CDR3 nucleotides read TGCGCCAGCAGCTCCCTCATGGTGGGCCCTCAAGAGACCCAGTACTTC. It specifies CASSSLMVGPQETQYF.